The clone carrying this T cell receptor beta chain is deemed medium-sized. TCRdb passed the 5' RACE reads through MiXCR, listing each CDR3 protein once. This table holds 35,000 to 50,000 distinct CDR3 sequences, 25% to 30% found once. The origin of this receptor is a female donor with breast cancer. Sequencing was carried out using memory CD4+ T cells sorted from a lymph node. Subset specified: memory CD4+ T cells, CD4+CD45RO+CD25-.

The CDR3 loop is CASSRDILAPYEQYF. CDR3 bases: TGTGCCAGCAGCCGAGATATATTAGCACCCTACGAGCAGTACTTC. V usage is TRBV7-2 and J usage is TRBJ2-7; the D is unclear. Germline CDR1 and CDR2: SGHTA and FQGNSA. The V gene lost 5 bases and the J gene lost 2 bases, with 16 bases spanning the gap. The CDR3 has 15 residues.